This T cell receptor beta chain was observed in a study of blood T cell repertoires in COVID-19. Study in general: From the United States, Italy and Spain came samples of acute and convalescent COVID-19. PBMCs, B-cell-depleted T cells, or T cells were the source of the cDNA or gDNA that made up the material.

The length of the CDR3 is 17 residues. Losses at the gene ends were 5 bases for V and 0 bases for J; bases not matched to a gene: 6. Germline CDR1 MNHNY, CDR2 SVGAGI (reference sequence). Authors' processing steps: Estimates of nucleated cell counts were drawn from the amplification of reference gene primers. Data came from immunoSEQ multiplex PCR; TCRdb stores just in-frame clones and leaves some out. The V and J calls and the clone size are those of that table, but D and trimming were determined from the DNA. The table has under 65,000 clones, approximately 90% seen once. The sample was peripheral blood. The receptor was derived from a man in his forties or fifties with acute or convalescent COVID-19. V usage is TRBV6-6 and J usage is TRBJ1-5; 11 bases match TRBD1. CDR3 sequence (DNA): TGTGCCAGCAGTCCGGGACAGGGGGTGGTTAGCAATCAGCCCCAGCATTTT. Residues: CASSPGQGVVSNQPQHF.